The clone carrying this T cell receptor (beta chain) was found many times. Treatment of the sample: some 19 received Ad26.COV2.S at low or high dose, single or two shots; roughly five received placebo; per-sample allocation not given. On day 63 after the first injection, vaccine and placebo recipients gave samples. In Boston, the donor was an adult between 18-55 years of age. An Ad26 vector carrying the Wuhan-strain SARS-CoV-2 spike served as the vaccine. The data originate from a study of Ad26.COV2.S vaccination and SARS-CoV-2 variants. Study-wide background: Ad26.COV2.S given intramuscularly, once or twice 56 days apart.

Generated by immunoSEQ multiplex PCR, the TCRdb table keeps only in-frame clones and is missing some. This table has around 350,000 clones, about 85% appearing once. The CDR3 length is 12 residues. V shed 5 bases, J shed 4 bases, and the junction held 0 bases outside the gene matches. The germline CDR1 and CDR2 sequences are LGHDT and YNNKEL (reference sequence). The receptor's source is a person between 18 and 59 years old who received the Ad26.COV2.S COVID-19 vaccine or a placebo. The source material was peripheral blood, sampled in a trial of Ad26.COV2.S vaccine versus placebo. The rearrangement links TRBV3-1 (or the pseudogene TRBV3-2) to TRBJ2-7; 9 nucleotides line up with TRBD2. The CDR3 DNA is TGTGCCAGCAGCGGACTAGCGTACGAGCAGTACTTC. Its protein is CASSGLAYEQYF.